This entry features one T cell receptor beta chain sequence. Antigen: not known. This CDR3 has 16 residues. Trimming removed 2 bases from V and 6 bases from J, with 18 bases in between. CDR1 and CDR2 from the germline V gene are MGHRA and YSYEKL. The source of the sample is a study of post-analysis software for immune sequencing data. About the research overall: The patients showed relapsing-remitting, secondary progressive and progressive-relapsing multiple sclerosis courses.

Unique molecular identifiers were built into the TCR beta cDNA libraries. Out of roughly 1 to 10 million T cells, a few hundred thousand cDNA molecules were generated. TCRdb used MiXCR to reprocess the PCR reads, holding one entry per CDR3 protein. The sample has roughly 580,000 distinct CDR3 sequences, roughly 47% seen once. Study-wide findings and caveats: The five TRBV segments detected at higher frequency in patients than in controls included TRBV5-6, TRBV5-1 and TRBV20-1. Under the F measure, samples that were prepared in one batch clustered strongly together. Controls significantly exceeded multiple sclerosis patients in normalized Chao1 diversity.

The chain carries TRBV4-1 and TRBJ2-3; D is possibly TRBD2 (6 bases). This receptor was taken from a girl aged 10-17 years with multiple sclerosis. What was sequenced was blood. The CDR3 protein is CASSQPGTLRADTQYF. In DNA, the CDR3 is TGCGCCAGCAGCCAACCCGGGACTCTCAGGGCGGATACGCAGTATTTT.